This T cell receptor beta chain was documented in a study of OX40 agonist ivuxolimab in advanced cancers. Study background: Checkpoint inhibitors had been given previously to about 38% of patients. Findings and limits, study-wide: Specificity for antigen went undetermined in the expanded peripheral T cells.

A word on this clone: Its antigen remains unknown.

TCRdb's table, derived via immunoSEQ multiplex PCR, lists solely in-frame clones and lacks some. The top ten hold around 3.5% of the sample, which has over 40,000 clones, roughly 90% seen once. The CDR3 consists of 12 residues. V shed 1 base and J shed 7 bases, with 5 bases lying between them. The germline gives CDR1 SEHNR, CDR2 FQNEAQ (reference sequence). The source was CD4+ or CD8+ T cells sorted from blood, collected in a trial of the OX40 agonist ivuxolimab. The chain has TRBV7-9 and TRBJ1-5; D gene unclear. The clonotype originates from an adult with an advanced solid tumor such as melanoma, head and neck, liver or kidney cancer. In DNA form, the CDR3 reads TGTGCCAGCAGCTTAGAACGGCAGCCCCAGCATTTT. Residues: CASSLERQPQHF.